Listed below are T cell receptor beta chains from one sample, sequenced in a study of memory CD4+ T cells and cytomegalovirus serostatus. Profiled with immunoSEQ multiplex PCR; TCRdb holds only in-frame clones, not every one. This table has some 66,000 clones, 75% to 80% appearing once. The specimen sequenced was memory CD4+ T cells from blood. The receptors originated from an adult in good health and CMV-seropositive. Both conserved end residues are part of each CDR3. Each record gives: clone size, J gene, D gene, V gene, CDR3 length, CDR3 DNA, CDR3 protein. A D gene is named only where the DNA matches it firmly. Clone size is given for some rows only: seen once, a few or many times, or a class if the clone is expanded.

clone size: -; J gene: TRBJ2-5; D gene: -; V gene: TRBV6-5; CDR3 length: 14; CDR3 DNA: TGTGCCAGCAGACCAACCACATACCAAGAGACCCAGTACTTC; CDR3 protein: CASRPTTYQETQYF
clone size: few; J gene: TRBJ1-2; D gene: -; V gene: TRBV11-2; CDR3 length: 13; CDR3 DNA: TGTGCCAGCAGCTTAGCCGGGAGCTATGGCTACACCTTC; CDR3 protein: CASSLAGSYGYTF
clone size: -; J gene: TRBJ2-3; D gene: TRBD2; V gene: TRBV7-2; CDR3 length: 16; CDR3 DNA: TGTGCCAGCAGCTTAGGCATTGGGACTAGCGGGAGCTCGCAGTATTTT; CDR3 protein: CASSLGIGTSGSSQYF
clone size: -; J gene: TRBJ2-7; D gene: -; V gene: TRBV7-8; CDR3 length: 16; CDR3 DNA: TGTGCCAGCAGCTTAGGGGTTGGCGTGAGCTCCTACGAGCAGTACTTC; CDR3 protein: CASSLGVGVSSYEQYF
clone size: -; J gene: TRBJ1-5; D gene: -; V gene: TRBV28; CDR3 length: 16; CDR3 DNA: TGTGCCAGCAGCCATACTCAGGGGATGGGCAATCAGCCCCAGCATTTT; CDR3 protein: CASSHTQGMGNQPQHF
clone size: -; J gene: TRBJ1-2; D gene: -; V gene: TRBV6-1; CDR3 length: 13; CDR3 DNA: TGTGCCAGCAGTACAGAGGCCGGCGGTGGCTACACCTTC; CDR3 protein: CASSTEAGGGYTF
clone size: -; J gene: TRBJ1-2; D gene: -; V gene: TRBV29-1; CDR3 length: 13; CDR3 DNA: TGCAGCGTTTGGGACACTCCCGCCTATGGCTACACCTTC; CDR3 protein: CSVWDTPAYGYTF
clone size: -; J gene: TRBJ2-7; D gene: -; V gene: TRBV5-4; CDR3 length: 14; CDR3 DNA: TGTGCCAGCAGCCCGGCTCCGGATTCCTACGAGCAGTACTTC; CDR3 protein: CASSPAPDSYEQYF
clone size: once; J gene: TRBJ2-1; D gene: TRBD2; V gene: TRBV5-5; CDR3 length: 19; CDR3 DNA: TGTGCCAGCAACCCGGACCCCTTGAAGACTAGCGGGGCCTACAATGAGCAGTTCTTC; CDR3 protein: CASNPDPLKTSGAYNEQFF
clone size: -; J gene: TRBJ2-5; D gene: TRBD2; V gene: TRBV6-5; CDR3 length: 16; CDR3 DNA: TGTGCCAGCACTTACACGACTAGCGGGGGTTCGGGGACCCAGTACTTC; CDR3 protein: CASTYTTSGGSGTQYF
clone size: -; J gene: TRBJ2-6; D gene: TRBD1; V gene: TRBV2; CDR3 length: 18; CDR3 DNA: TGTGCCAGCAGCGGCATGGGACAGGGGGCAGCTGGGGCCAACGTCCTGACTTTC; CDR3 protein: CASSGMGQGAAGANVLTF
clone size: few; J gene: TRBJ1-6; D gene: TRBD1; V gene: TRBV30; CDR3 length: 14; CDR3 DNA: TGTGCCAACCAAGGGACAGTCAGAGGATCACCCCTCCACTTT; CDR3 protein: CANQGTVRGSPLHF
clone size: -; J gene: TRBJ2-3; D gene: TRBD2; V gene: TRBV11-2; CDR3 length: 16; CDR3 DNA: TGTGCCAGCAGCCCGTGGACTAGCGGGAGCACAGATACGCAGTATTTT; CDR3 protein: CASSPWTSGSTDTQYF
clone size: -; J gene: TRBJ2-1; D gene: -; V gene: TRBV6-6; CDR3 length: 15; CDR3 DNA: TGTGCCAGCAGTAAGACCCAGCTAGTCTACAATGAGCAGTTCTTC; CDR3 protein: CASSKTQLVYNEQFF
clone size: -; J gene: TRBJ1-2; D gene: TRBD1; V gene: TRBV7-3; CDR3 length: 13; CDR3 DNA: TGTGCCAGCAGCTGGGACAGATCCGGAGGCTACACCTTC; CDR3 protein: CASSWDRSGGYTF
clone size: -; J gene: TRBJ2-2; D gene: -; V gene: TRBV15; CDR3 length: 14; CDR3 DNA: TGTGCCACCAGCAAGAGGGGCCTCTCCGGGGAGCTGTTTTTT; CDR3 protein: CATSKRGLSGELFF
clone size: -; J gene: TRBJ2-1; D gene: TRBD1; V gene: TRBV7-2; CDR3 length: 12; CDR3 DNA: TGTGCCAGCAGCTTGCTACAGGGGGTTCAGTTCTTC; CDR3 protein: CASSLLQGVQFF
clone size: -; J gene: TRBJ1-1; D gene: -; V gene: TRBV5-4; CDR3 length: 14; CDR3 DNA: TGTGCCAGCAGCTCAAACCCGGGTAGCACTGAAGCTTTCTTT; CDR3 protein: CASSSNPGSTEAFF
clone size: few; J gene: TRBJ1-1; D gene: -; V gene: TRBV4-3; CDR3 length: 13; CDR3 DNA: TGCGCCAGCAGCCAAGATTTCGACACTGAAGCTTTCTTT; CDR3 protein: CASSQDFDTEAFF
clone size: once; J gene: TRBJ1-6; D gene: -; V gene: TRBV19; CDR3 length: 13; CDR3 DNA: TGTGCCAGTAGTACAGGGAAAAATTCACCCCTCCACTTT; CDR3 protein: CASSTGKNSPLHF
clone size: -; J gene: TRBJ2-7; D gene: TRBD2; V gene: TRBV5-1; CDR3 length: 15; CDR3 DNA: TGCGCCAGCAGCCCGGGGGCAGCGGGGGGGCACGAGCAGTACTTC; CDR3 protein: CASSPGAAGGHEQYF
clone size: -; J gene: TRBJ2-3; D gene: TRBD2; V gene: TRBV5-1; CDR3 length: 15; CDR3 DNA: TGCGCCAGCAGGGGGCTAGCGGGGGGAGAAGATACGCAGTATTTT; CDR3 protein: CASRGLAGGEDTQYF
clone size: large; J gene: TRBJ2-7; D gene: TRBD2; V gene: TRBV7-7; CDR3 length: 14; CDR3 DNA: TGTGCCAGCAGCCCCGGGAGGGTTTCCAACGAGCAGTACTTC; CDR3 protein: CASSPGRVSNEQYF
clone size: -; J gene: TRBJ2-3; D gene: TRBD2; V gene: TRBV5-1; CDR3 length: 16; CDR3 DNA: TGCGCCAGCAGCTCCGGACTAGCGGGGGGCACAGATACGCAGTATTTT; CDR3 protein: CASSSGLAGGTDTQYF
clone size: -; J gene: TRBJ2-5; D gene: -; V gene: TRBV25-1; CDR3 length: 14; CDR3 DNA: TGTGCCAGCAGTAACCCGGACGGCCAAGAGACCCAGTACTTC; CDR3 protein: CASSNPDGQETQYF
clone size: -; J gene: TRBJ1-3; D gene: -; V gene: TRBV11-2; CDR3 length: 14; CDR3 DNA: TGTGCCAGCAGCCTGCCCCGCTCTGGAAACACCATATATTTT; CDR3 protein: CASSLPRSGNTIYF
clone size: few; J gene: TRBJ2-7; D gene: -; V gene: TRBV25-1; CDR3 length: 13; CDR3 DNA: TGTGCCAGCAGTGATGGGGCAGCCTACGAGCAGTACTTC; CDR3 protein: CASSDGAAYEQYF
clone size: -; J gene: TRBJ2-7; D gene: TRBD2; V gene: TRBV6-5; CDR3 length: 14; CDR3 DNA: TGTGCCAGCACCGGGACTAGCGGCTCCTACGAGCAGTACTTC; CDR3 protein: CASTGTSGSYEQYF
clone size: -; J gene: TRBJ2-1; D gene: TRBD2; V gene: TRBV6-1; CDR3 length: 14; CDR3 DNA: TGTGCCACCCTAAAGACTAGCGGGGCGTCTGAGCAGTTCTTC; CDR3 protein: CATLKTSGASEQFF
clone size: -; J gene: TRBJ1-1; D gene: -; V gene: TRBV2; CDR3 length: 13; CDR3 DNA: TGTGCCAGCAGTGAAATAGAAAACACTGAAGCTTTCTTT; CDR3 protein: CASSEIENTEAFF
clone size: -; J gene: TRBJ2-5; D gene: -; V gene: TRBV2; CDR3 length: 12; CDR3 DNA: TGTGCCAGCGCAGTGTCGCTAGGGACCCAGTACTTC; CDR3 protein: CASAVSLGTQYF